The T cell receptor beta chain under discussion was sequenced for a study of blood T cell repertoires in COVID-19. Some clones are missing from TCRdb's copy, which holds only in-frame ones; the method was immunoSEQ multiplex PCR. The sample has approximately 230,000 clones, approximately 90% seen once. CDR1 is LGHDT and CDR2 is YNNKEL in the germline V gene (reference sequence). The CDR3 totals 16 residues. V dropped 4 bases and J dropped 5 bases, with 21 bases sitting between them. This clone was observed once. This TCR was sampled from a young man who had recovered from COVID-19. Sequences were obtained from PBMCs or T cells enriched from blood (not recorded which). This chain connects TRBV3-1 (or the pseudogene TRBV3-2) to TRBJ2-7; TRBD2 is a possible D gene (6 bases). The CDR3 nucleotides are TGTGCCAGCAGCCGACATATTCGGGAGTGGTCGGACGAGCAGTACTTC. As protein: CASSRHIREWSDEQYF.